The text below deals with one T cell receptor (beta chain). Antigen unknown. Other DNA sequences within the sample encode an identical CDR3. The data belong to a study of cytomegalovirus exposure and HLA in healthy donors. Primers included in the PCR were 60 Vbeta and 13 Jbeta primers. Only in-frame clones appear in the TCRdb table, and some are missing; sequencing was by immunoSEQ multiplex PCR. The sample consists of about 190,000 clones, over 70% of them appearing once. The CDR3 has 17 residues. Losses at the gene ends were 2 bases for V and 5 bases for J; bases not matched to a gene: 9. The V gene's germline CDR1 is MGHDK and CDR2 SYGVNS. Overall study results and limits: Being productive about 87% or about 30% of the time was typical of most TCR beta V segments in an earlier analysis. Altogether, 160 or so TCR beta chains were recorded as cytomegalovirus-associated. Three CMV-associated chains proved CMV antigen-specific in vitro.

The clonotype originates from a woman aged 18-29 years in good health and CMV-seronegative. Input material: PBMCs. The chain combines TRBV25-1 with TRBJ1-6, with 7 bases identical to TRBD1. The CDR3 region has the DNA TGTGCCAGCAGTGAAAAGGGGGCAGGGTTAAATAATTCACCCCTCCACTTT. Its translation: CASSEKGAGLNNSPLHF. The full variable domain, in which reference TRBV25-1 and TRBJ1-6 provide the parts outside the CDR3, is EADIYQTPRYLVIGTGKKITLECSQTMGHDKMYWYQQDPGMELHLIHYSYGVNSTEKGDLSSESTVSRIRTEHFPLTLESARPSHTSQYLCASSEKGAGLNNSPLHFGNGTRLTVT.